These T cell receptor beta chains were read from a single sample in a study of early T cells in non-severe SARS-CoV-2 infection. MiXCR, applied by TCRdb to the 5' RACE reads, yields one record per CDR3 protein. Among about 100,000 distinct CDR3 sequences, about 12% were seen once, and the ten largest hold under 2.5%. Material for sequencing was whole blood. The receptor set was obtained from an adult who was a healthcare worker with PCR-confirmed SARS-CoV-2 infection or an uninfected control (not recorded which). The CDR3 runs from the conserved cysteine through the conserved F or W. The D gene is left open where the match is weak. Size is stated for part of the rows, as once, few or many counts, or as a class when the clone is expanded.

J: TRBJ2-3; V: TRBV10-1; size: few; D: NA; DNA: TGCGCCAGCAGTGAGGCCGGGTTAAGCACAGATACGCAGTATTTT; CDR3: CASSEAGLSTDTQYF
J: TRBJ1-2; V: TRBV4-1; size: NA; D: TRBD1; DNA: TGCGCCAGCAGCCAGTCACCCGGGACAGGCCACTATGGCTACACCTTC; CDR3: CASSQSPGTGHYGYTF
J: TRBJ1-4; V: TRBV29-1; size: NA; D: NA; DNA: TGCAGCGTTCAGGATGAAAAACTGTTTTTT; CDR3: CSVQDEKLFF
J: TRBJ2-1; V: TRBV6-6; size: few; D: NA; DNA: TGTGCCAGCAGCCAGGGACCGACCTACAATGAGCAGTTCTTC; CDR3: CASSQGPTYNEQFF
J: TRBJ2-1; V: TRBV3-1; size: many; D: NA; DNA: TGTGCCAGCAGCCAGCACCCCGCGGGTCGATCCTACAATGAGCAGTTCTTC; CDR3: CASSQHPAGRSYNEQFF
J: TRBJ2-7; V: TRBV28; size: many; D: NA; DNA: TGTGCCAGCAGTTTGGACCTAAGGACACGCTACGAGCAGTACTTC; CDR3: CASSLDLRTRYEQYF
J: TRBJ1-5; V: TRBV28; size: NA; D: TRBD1; DNA: TGTGCCAGCAGTTTCTCCTTGGGACAGGGGTCACTTTCGGGCAATCAGCCCCAGCATTTT; CDR3: CASSFSLGQGSLSGNQPQHF
J: TRBJ2-7; V: TRBV6-6; size: many; D: TRBD1; DNA: TGTGCCACCCGCCCAGGACAGGGAGATACCTACGAGCAGTACTTC; CDR3: CATRPGQGDTYEQYF
J: TRBJ2-1; V: TRBV6-2/TRBV6-3; size: many; D: TRBD2; DNA: TGTGCCAGCAGTTTGCGGGGTAGCGGGGCCCCTAGCTCCTACAATGAGCAGTTCTTC; CDR3: CASSLRGSGAPSSYNEQFF
J: TRBJ2-6; V: TRBV28; size: few; D: NA; DNA: TGTGCCAGCAGTGGGGGCAGTCATGGGGCCAACGTCCTGACTTTC; CDR3: CASSGGSHGANVLTF
J: TRBJ2-7; V: TRBV5-1; size: many; D: TRBD1; DNA: TGCGCCAGCAGCTCCCGGGACAGGGCCTACGAGCAGTACTTC; CDR3: CASSSRDRAYEQYF
J: TRBJ2-3; V: TRBV20-1; size: NA; D: NA; DNA: TGCAGTGCTAGACGAGGGGGGATACGCACAGATACGCAGTATTTT; CDR3: CSARRGGIRTDTQYF
J: TRBJ1-2; V: TRBV5-1; size: few; D: TRBD1; DNA: TGCGCCAGCAGCAGATCCTGGCAGGGGGCCTATGGCTACACCTTC; CDR3: CASSRSWQGAYGYTF
J: TRBJ2-2; V: TRBV4-1; size: NA; D: NA; DNA: TGCGCCAGCAGCCAAGATCCTGTCGGGGAGCTGTTTTTT; CDR3: CASSQDPVGELFF
J: TRBJ2-7; V: TRBV14; size: NA; D: NA; DNA: TGTGCCAGCCGCGAGACAGGCGTGGGCTCCTACGAGCAGTACTTC; CDR3: CASRETGVGSYEQYF
J: TRBJ2-1; V: TRBV11-3; size: NA; D: NA; DNA: TGTGCCTCCTCCCGGGGACCCTACAATGAGCAGTTCTTC; CDR3: CASSRGPYNEQFF
J: TRBJ2-7; V: TRBV29-1; size: few; D: TRBD2; DNA: TGCAGCTATCAGCGGGGGTCCCTCGAGCAGTACTTC; CDR3: CSYQRGSLEQYF
J: TRBJ2-5; V: TRBV29-1; size: few; D: NA; DNA: TGCAGCGCTCTGGGGGCAGGGGTAGAGACCCAGTACTTC; CDR3: CSALGAGVETQYF
J: TRBJ2-1; V: TRBV10-1; size: NA; D: TRBD2; DNA: TGCGCCAGCAGTGAGTCGATTCAGGGAGGGGCCTACAATGAGCAGTTCTTC; CDR3: CASSESIQGGAYNEQFF
J: TRBJ1-5; V: TRBV6-1; size: many; D: NA; DNA: TGTGCCAGCAGTGAATGGTGGGGTCGCAATCAGCCCCAGCATTTT; CDR3: CASSEWWGRNQPQHF